The rows below give T cell receptor beta chains drawn from one sample of a study of blood T cell repertoires in COVID-19. Only in-frame clones appear in the TCRdb table, and some are missing; sequencing was by immunoSEQ multiplex PCR. This table holds 250,000 to 350,000 clones, 88% found once. Sequencing used PBMCs or T cells enriched from blood (not recorded which). These TCRs come from a woman between 50 and 59 years old who had recovered from COVID-19. Both conserved end residues are part of each CDR3. D genes are given only for firm matches. Clone size is not always given. Where it is, it says once, few, many or a class for expanded clones.

J gene: TRBJ2-1; V gene: TRBV5-1; D gene: TRBD1; clone size: .; CDR3 DNA: TGCGCCAGCAGCACGACCCCCATGGGACAGGGGAACAATGAGCAGTTCTTC; CDR3 protein: CASSTTPMGQGNNEQFF
J gene: TRBJ2-1; V gene: TRBV6-5; D gene: TRBD2; clone size: .; CDR3 DNA: TGTGCCAGCAGGAAGCGGGATACATACAATGAGCAGTTCTTC; CDR3 protein: CASRKRDTYNEQFF
J gene: TRBJ1-2; V gene: TRBV7-9; D gene: TRBD1; clone size: .; CDR3 DNA: TGTGCCAGCAGCTTAGAAGGGACAGGGGTCCGAGACTATGGCTACACCTTC; CDR3 protein: CASSLEGTGVRDYGYTF
J gene: TRBJ1-6; V gene: TRBV28; D gene: TRBD1; clone size: .; CDR3 DNA: TGTGCCAGCAGTTCCGGACAGGGTGGATCACCCCTCCACTTT; CDR3 protein: CASSSGQGGSPLHF
J gene: TRBJ2-7; V gene: TRBV28; D gene: .; clone size: .; CDR3 DNA: TGTGCCAGCAGTACTACCTACGAGCAGTACTTC; CDR3 protein: CASSTTYEQYF
J gene: TRBJ2-5; V gene: TRBV5-4; D gene: TRBD2; clone size: .; CDR3 DNA: TGTGCCAGCAGCACAGACGGGACTAGCGGGGAGACCCAGTACTTC; CDR3 protein: CASSTDGTSGETQYF
J gene: TRBJ2-5; V gene: TRBV11-3; D gene: .; clone size: .; CDR3 DNA: TGTGCCAGCAGCCAGGGCGGGGCACAAGAGACCCAGTACTTC; CDR3 protein: CASSQGGAQETQYF
J gene: TRBJ1-2; V gene: TRBV3-1/TRBV3-2; D gene: .; clone size: .; CDR3 DNA: TGTGCCAGCAGCATAAGCGGGGTACATGGCTACACCTTC; CDR3 protein: CASSISGVHGYTF
J gene: TRBJ1-5; V gene: TRBV19; D gene: .; clone size: once; CDR3 DNA: TGTGCCAGTAGTCCGACCTATCACAGGGTAGGACAGCCCCAGCATTTT; CDR3 protein: CASSPTYHRVGQPQHF
J gene: TRBJ1-1; V gene: TRBV25-1; D gene: TRBD1; clone size: .; CDR3 DNA: TGTGCCAGCAGCGGAGACAGGGGACGGAACACTGAAGCTTTCTTT; CDR3 protein: CASSGDRGRNTEAFF
J gene: TRBJ1-1; V gene: TRBV7-3; D gene: .; clone size: .; CDR3 DNA: TGTGCCAGCAGCCCAATCCCGGGTCGAAGCACTGAAGCTTTCTTT; CDR3 protein: CASSPIPGRSTEAFF
J gene: TRBJ1-4; V gene: TRBV7-8; D gene: .; clone size: .; CDR3 DNA: TGTGCCAGCAGCTTAGTGAAGGGGATTGCAACTAATGAAAAACTGTTTTTT; CDR3 protein: CASSLVKGIATNEKLFF
J gene: TRBJ2-2; V gene: TRBV18; D gene: TRBD2; clone size: .; CDR3 DNA: TGTGCCAGCTCACCCTCACAAGCACTAGCGACCACCGGGGAGCTGTTTTTT; CDR3 protein: CASSPSQALATTGELFF
J gene: TRBJ1-1; V gene: TRBV28; D gene: .; clone size: .; CDR3 DNA: TGTGCCAGCAGTCTCAAATATCAGGGGGAAGCTTTCTTT; CDR3 protein: CASSLKYQGEAFF
J gene: TRBJ2-1; V gene: TRBV10-3; D gene: TRBD2; clone size: .; CDR3 DNA: TGTGCCATCAGCACTAGCCCTAGCGGGAATAACAATGAGCAGTTCTTC; CDR3 protein: CAISTSPSGNNNEQFF
J gene: TRBJ1-2; V gene: TRBV6-5; D gene: TRBD1; clone size: .; CDR3 DNA: TGTGCCAGCACTTTCGGACAGGGAGACTATGGCTACACCTTC; CDR3 protein: CASTFGQGDYGYTF
J gene: TRBJ1-1; V gene: TRBV7-8; D gene: .; clone size: .; CDR3 DNA: TGTGCCAGCAGCTTAGTGGCCACGAACACTGAAGCTTTCTTT; CDR3 protein: CASSLVATNTEAFF
J gene: TRBJ2-1; V gene: TRBV4-1; D gene: .; clone size: .; CDR3 DNA: TGCGCCAGCAGCCAAGGGGGCCTAGCGAGTTACAATGAGCAGTTCTTC; CDR3 protein: CASSQGGLASYNEQFF
J gene: TRBJ1-4; V gene: TRBV2; D gene: TRBD1; clone size: .; CDR3 DNA: TGTGCCAGCAGTGAAATCGGGACAGCTAATGAAAAACTGTTTTTT; CDR3 protein: CASSEIGTANEKLFF
J gene: TRBJ2-7; V gene: TRBV6-5; D gene: .; clone size: .; CDR3 DNA: TGTGCCAGCAGTTACGAGGGTTGGCAGTACTTC; CDR3 protein: CASSYEGWQYF
J gene: TRBJ2-3; V gene: TRBV28; D gene: .; clone size: .; CDR3 DNA: TGTGCCAGCAGTTTATTCGGTTCGGTCGGGAGTGTCGCAGATACGCAGTATTTT; CDR3 protein: CASSLFGSVGSVADTQYF
J gene: TRBJ1-2; V gene: TRBV28; D gene: TRBD1; clone size: once; CDR3 DNA: TGTGCCAGCACACAGGACAGGGTGGCTGGCTACACCTTC; CDR3 protein: CASTQDRVAGYTF
J gene: TRBJ2-1; V gene: TRBV20-1; D gene: TRBD2; clone size: once; CDR3 DNA: TGCAGTGCTGCCGGACTAGAGGAGCAGTTCTTC; CDR3 protein: CSAAGLEEQFF
J gene: TRBJ2-3; V gene: TRBV7-9; D gene: TRBD1; clone size: .; CDR3 DNA: TGTGCCAGCAGCCTGACAGGGGGCGTTGATACGCAGTATTTT; CDR3 protein: CASSLTGGVDTQYF
J gene: TRBJ2-1; V gene: TRBV6-1; D gene: .; clone size: .; CDR3 DNA: TGTGCCAGCAGTGAAGGTTCTATCCCTCGCTCCTACAATGAGCAGTTCTTC; CDR3 protein: CASSEGSIPRSYNEQFF
J gene: TRBJ1-4; V gene: TRBV7-9; D gene: .; clone size: .; CDR3 DNA: TGTGCCAGCGAGGGAGAAAAACTGTTTTTT; CDR3 protein: CASEGEKLFF
J gene: TRBJ2-7; V gene: TRBV3-1/TRBV3-2; D gene: .; clone size: .; CDR3 DNA: TGTGCCAGCAGCCCACGCGAGGGACTGCAGACCTACGAGCAGTACTTC; CDR3 protein: CASSPREGLQTYEQYF
J gene: TRBJ2-1; V gene: TRBV19; D gene: TRBD1; clone size: .; CDR3 DNA: TGTGCCAGCGCGGGTGGCGGGACAGGGGAGCACAATGAGCAGTTCTTC; CDR3 protein: CASAGGGTGEHNEQFF
J gene: TRBJ1-3; V gene: TRBV7-3; D gene: TRBD1; clone size: .; CDR3 DNA: TGTGCCAGCAGACGACAGGGGGAAAACACCATATATTTT; CDR3 protein: CASRRQGENTIYF
J gene: TRBJ2-3; V gene: TRBV28; D gene: .; clone size: .; CDR3 DNA: TGTGCCAGCAGGGGGGCGTCTACAGATACGCAGTATTTT; CDR3 protein: CASRGASTDTQYF
J gene: TRBJ1-5; V gene: TRBV19; D gene: TRBD1; clone size: .; CDR3 DNA: TGTGCCAGTAGTCGGCGGGACAGGGGGGTTTATCAGCCCCAGCATTTT; CDR3 protein: CASSRRDRGVYQPQHF
J gene: TRBJ1-4; V gene: TRBV11-1; D gene: .; clone size: .; CDR3 DNA: TGTGCCAGCAGCTCCCGGGGGAAAGATGAAAAACTGTTTTTT; CDR3 protein: CASSSRGKDEKLFF
J gene: TRBJ1-1; V gene: TRBV7-2; D gene: .; clone size: .; CDR3 DNA: TGTGCCAGCAGCTTATACCCACAGGGCGGGGGCACTGAAGCTTTCTTT; CDR3 protein: CASSLYPQGGGTEAFF
J gene: TRBJ1-5; V gene: TRBV10-2; D gene: TRBD1; clone size: once; CDR3 DNA: TGCGCCAGCAGGGGACAGGATCATCAGCCCCAGCATTTT; CDR3 protein: CASRGQDHQPQHF
J gene: TRBJ1-1; V gene: TRBV28; D gene: TRBD1; clone size: .; CDR3 DNA: TGTGCCAGCAGGCCTGGACAGGGTAGAGGCACTGAAGCTTTCTTT; CDR3 protein: CASRPGQGRGTEAFF
J gene: TRBJ2-7; V gene: TRBV24-1; D gene: TRBD1; clone size: .; CDR3 DNA: TGTGCCACAGGACAGGGGGCGGGCGAGCAGTACTTC; CDR3 protein: CATGQGAGEQYF
J gene: TRBJ1-1; V gene: TRBV5-5; D gene: TRBD1; clone size: .; CDR3 DNA: TGTGCCAGCAGCTTGGAGGGACAGGGAATGAACACTGAAGCTTTCTTT; CDR3 protein: CASSLEGQGMNTEAFF
J gene: TRBJ1-2; V gene: TRBV28; D gene: TRBD1; clone size: .; CDR3 DNA: TGTGCCAGCAAGACGGACAGGGGGCGCATCGGCTATGGCTACACCTTC; CDR3 protein: CASKTDRGRIGYGYTF
J gene: TRBJ2-4; V gene: TRBV5-8; D gene: .; clone size: .; CDR3 DNA: TGTGCCAGCAGCTTGGGTATTCGGGGCATTCAGTACTTC; CDR3 protein: CASSLGIRGIQYF
J gene: TRBJ1-2; V gene: TRBV3-1/TRBV3-2; D gene: .; clone size: few; CDR3 DNA: TGTGCCAGCAGCCAAGCAGGGGTTTACTATGGCTACACCTTC; CDR3 protein: CASSQAGVYYGYTF
J gene: TRBJ2-7; V gene: TRBV24-1; D gene: TRBD1; clone size: .; CDR3 DNA: TGTGCCACCAGTGGAGGACAGGGGGCCCCCTACGAGCAGTACTTC; CDR3 protein: CATSGGQGAPYEQYF
J gene: TRBJ1-2; V gene: TRBV6-2/TRBV6-3; D gene: .; clone size: .; CDR3 DNA: TGTGCCAGCAGTTACTCGGTCCGGGGGGAGAAGTACACCTTC; CDR3 protein: CASSYSVRGEKYTF
J gene: TRBJ2-3; V gene: TRBV7-2; D gene: .; clone size: .; CDR3 DNA: TGTGCCAGCAGCTCCACAGCGGCGACCACAGATACGCAGTATTTT; CDR3 protein: CASSSTAATTDTQYF
J gene: TRBJ2-7; V gene: TRBV19; D gene: TRBD1; clone size: .; CDR3 DNA: TGTGCCAGTAGTATAAGTGGACAGGCGTTATACGAGCAGTACTTC; CDR3 protein: CASSISGQALYEQYF
J gene: TRBJ1-3; V gene: TRBV4-2; D gene: .; clone size: .; CDR3 DNA: TGTGCCAGCAGCCAACAGGGTGAACGAAACACCATATATTTT; CDR3 protein: CASSQQGERNTIYF